This T cell receptor beta chain was found in a study of blood T cells in healthy people across ages. There are 15 residues in the CDR3. CDR1 and CDR2 (germline): MNHEY, SVGAGI. Germline trimming cut 6 bases from V and 4 bases from J; bases unmatched to any gene: 6. Primers used in a second PCR of roughly 6 to 11 cycles were a sample-barcoded 5' primer and a J-beta primer mix. TCRdb re-called the 5' RACE reads with MiXCR, one entry per CDR3 protein. The table shows nearly 800,000 distinct CDR3 sequences, with 20% to 30% occurring only once. These data were also filed under a second study, of T cells of mothers and their children.

This receptor was obtained from a boy younger than 18 in good health. V gene TRBV6-5 combines with J gene TRBJ2-6, with 7 bases lining up with TRBD1. The sequencing input was blood. The CDR3 nucleotides are TGTGCCAGCAGGCCAACAGGGGCCGGGGCCAACGTCCTGACTTTC. This codes for CASRPTGAGANVLTF.